The 14 T cell receptor beta chains below come from one sample, sequenced in a study of blood T cell repertoires in COVID-19. The repertoire was sequenced with immunoSEQ multiplex PCR; TCRdb's copy has only in-frame clones and lacks some. The sample lists around 480,000 clones; around 90% were seen once. The source material was PBMCs or T cells enriched from blood (not recorded which). Receptors originate from a woman in her late teens or twenties who had recovered from COVID-19.

This chain uses TRBV3-1 (or the pseudogene TRBV3-2) with TRBJ2-1; tentative D call: TRBD1 (5 bases). The CDR3 spans 14 residues. Trimming stripped 4 bases from V and 4 bases from J, with 11 bases between. Germline values: CDR1 LGHDT, CDR2 YNNKEL (reference sequence). The DNA for the CDR3 is TGTGCCAGCAGCCTTTTACAGGAGTACAATGAGCAGTTCTTC. As protein: CASSLLQEYNEQFF.

V and J are TRBV10-3 and TRBJ1-2; 8 bases map to TRBD1. V gave up 6 bases and J gave up 1 base; unmatched junction bases: 10. The length of the CDR3 is 16 residues. Germline V gene sequence: CDR1 ENHRY, CDR2 SYGVKD. The CDR3 DNA reads as TGTGCCATCAGGGCCGACAGGGGTATAGGTAACTATGGCTACACCTTC. This sequence encodes CAIRADRGIGNYGYTF.

The V gene is TRBV2, the J gene TRBJ1-1; D ambiguous. Germline V gene lookup returns CDR1 SNHLY and CDR2 FYNNEI. This CDR3 has 11 residues. Trimming left V 7 bases short and J 3 bases short, with 6 bases between. The CDR3, as DNA: TGTGCCAGCAACCGGTACACTGAAGCTTTCTTT. This gives the protein CASNRYTEAFF. The variable domain in full, with the rest retrieved from reference TRBV2 and TRBJ1-1, is EPEVTQTPSHQVTQMGQEVILRCVPISNHLYFYWYRQILGQKVEFLVSFYNNEISEKSEIFDDQFSVERPDGSNFTLKIRSTKLEDSAMYFCASNRYTEAFFGQGTRLTVV.

The rearrangement joins TRBV5-1 to TRBJ2-6; D is possibly TRBD1 (5 bases). V was shortened by 4 bases and J by 1 base, with 9 bases between the two germline ends. Germline V gives CDR1 SGHRS, CDR2 YFSETQ. The CDR3 sequence is 15 residues long. The CDR3 DNA reads as TGCGCCAGCAGCATGACAGCTTCTGGGGCCAACGTCCTGACTTTC. Translated, it gives CASSMTASGANVLTF.

This chain links TRBV5-1 with TRBJ1-5; the D gene is possibly TRBD1 (5 bases). CDR1 SGHRS and CDR2 YFSETQ come from the germline V gene. CDR3 size: 15 residues. V shed 0 bases and J shed 1 base, with 8 bases lying between them. The CDR3 DNA reads TGCGCCAGCAGCTTGGAGGCAGGGAGCAATCAGCCCCAGCATTTT. Translating gives CASSLEAGSNQPQHF.

The chain links TRBV10-2 to TRBJ1-4, with 8 bases lining up with TRBD1. Germline V CDR1 and CDR2: WSHSY, SAAADI. After removal of 6 bases from V and 7 bases from J, the junction contained 7 bases not matched to a gene. The CDR3 contains 14 residues. The CDR3 reads CASSQDRAAEKLFF. CDR3 in DNA: TGCGCCAGCAGCCAGGACAGGGCGGCTGAAAAACTGTTTTTT.

Here the CDR3 reads CASSPTVGSTDTQYF. CDR3 DNA: TGTGCCAGTAGTCCGACAGTGGGAAGCACAGATACGCAGTATTTT. V and J are TRBV19 and TRBJ2-3; a possible D gene is TRBD1 (5 bases). Germline CDR1 reads LNHDA; CDR2 reads SQIVND (reference sequence). The CDR3 has 15 amino acids. Deletions cut 5 bases from V and 0 bases from J, with 12 bases between.

With respect to this clone: Other DNA sequences in this specimen translate into the identical CDR3. The CDR3 reads CASSLEGGETQYF. The CDR3 DNA reads as TGTGCCAGCAGCTTAGAGGGGGGGGAGACCCAGTACTTC. The chain carries TRBV11-2 and TRBJ2-5; 7 bases agree with TRBD2. V was clipped by 0 bases and J by 5 bases; unmatched bases: 0. Germline loops: CDR1 SGHAT, CDR2 FQNNGV. This CDR3 has 13 amino acids.

Only one count was recorded for this clone. V and J are TRBV2 and TRBJ2-1, with TRBD2 identical over 7 bases. With V trimmed by 2 bases and J by 5 bases, 9 bases remained unmatched. The CDR3 totals 16 residues. Per the germline V gene, CDR1 is SNHLY and CDR2 is FYNNEI. CDR3 coding DNA: TGTGCCAGCAGTGAATGGGCCGGGGGGTCTCACAATGAGCAGTTCTTC. Translation: CASSEWAGGSHNEQFF.

V usage is TRBV11-3 and J usage is TRBJ2-6, with 9 bases aligning to TRBD1. The germline V gene has CDR1 SGHNT and CDR2 YENEEA. After removal of 6 bases from V and 4 bases from J, the junction contained 7 bases not matched to a gene. This CDR3 contains 16 residues. In DNA, the CDR3 is TGTGCCAGCAGTTCCCGGACAGGGGAAGGGGCCAACGTCCTGACTTTC. Translating it yields CASSSRTGEGANVLTF.

This chain uses TRBV27 with TRBJ2-7; possible D gene TRBD1, 6 bases. V was cut by 0 bases and J by 3 bases, with 12 bases left in between. Germline assignment: CDR1 MNHEY and CDR2 SMNVEV (reference sequence). The CDR3 is 15 amino acids. The CDR3 loop is CASSLSRGNNYEQYF. DNA for the CDR3: TGTGCCAGCAGTTTATCGAGGGGGAACAACTACGAGCAGTACTTC.

This chain links TRBV5-6 with TRBJ1-4, with a tentative D call TRBD1 (5 bases). The CDR3 contains 16 residues. The V and J ends lost 5 bases and 0 bases respectively, with 14 bases between them. Germline loops: CDR1 SGHDT, CDR2 YYEEEE. The CDR3 spells CASSRPTGATNEKLFF. The DNA of the CDR3 is TGTGCCAGCAGTCGTCCAACGGGGGCAACTAATGAAAAACTGTTTTTT.

This chain connects TRBV15 to TRBJ1-5; 8 bases match TRBD1. J was trimmed by 7 bases and V by 2 bases; bases with no gene match: 13. This CDR3 contains 17 residues. The germline V gene encodes CDR1 LNHNV and CDR2 YYDKDF (reference sequence). The CDR3 loop reads CATSRTRTGLGGQPQHF. Written as DNA, the CDR3 is TGTGCCACCAGCAGAACCCGGACAGGGCTGGGCGGACAGCCCCAGCATTTT. The variable domain in full, with the rest retrieved from reference TRBV15 and TRBJ1-5, is DAMVIQNPRYQVTQFGKPVTLSCSQTLNHNVMYWYQQKSSQAPKLLFHYYDKDFNNEADTPDNFQSRRPNTSFCFLDIRSPGLGDTAMYLCATSRTRTGLGGQPQHFGDGTRLSIL.

The chain has TRBV3-1 (or the pseudogene TRBV3-2) and TRBJ1-2, with TRBD1 matching over 9 bases. Per germline, CDR1 LGHDT and CDR2 YNNKEL (reference sequence). Germline trimming cut 6 bases from V and 6 bases from J; bases unmatched to any gene: 11. The CDR3 spans 15 residues. CDR3 sequence: CASSNWDREADGYTF. The CDR3 DNA sequence: TGTGCCAGCAGTAACTGGGACAGGGAGGCGGATGGCTACACCTTC.